This paragraph covers one T cell receptor beta chain sequence. The trim removed 4 bases at V and 1 base at J, leaving 3 bases unmatched. CDR1 is LNHDA, CDR2 SQIVND, per germline (reference sequence). CDR3 size: 14 residues. The sample belongs to a study of cytomegalovirus exposure and HLA in healthy donors. PCR was performed using 60 Vbeta and 13 Jbeta primers. Libraries were prepared by immunoSEQ multiplex PCR; TCRdb keeps only in-frame clonotypes and omits some of them. This table holds about 140,000 clones, roughly four fifths found once. V and J are TRBV19 and TRBJ1-1, with 7 positions matching TRBD1. The sequence was obtained from a man aged 25-45 years in good health and CMV-seropositive. The sequencing input was PBMCs. The CDR3 DNA follows: TGTGCCAGTAGTAGGGACAGCCGGAACACTGAAGCTTTCTTT. Translated: CASSRDSRNTEAFF.